This paragraph covers one T cell receptor beta chain sequence. This specimen belongs to a study of OX40 agonist ivuxolimab in advanced cancers. CDR3 length: 14 amino acids. Trimming removed 6 bases at V and 5 bases at J, with 14 bases between. Germline V CDR1 and CDR2: SGHRS, YFSETQ. Profiling relied on immunoSEQ multiplex PCR, and the TCRdb table lists in-frame clones only, not all of them. The table has about 130,000 clones, over 75% seen once; the top ten hold approximately 0.99%. The sequence came from an adult with an advanced solid tumor such as melanoma, head and neck, liver or kidney cancer. The rearrangement joins TRBV5-1 to TRBJ1-4, with D possibly TRBD1 on 5 matching bases. Sequences were derived from CD4+ or CD8+ T cells sorted from blood, sampled in a trial of the OX40 agonist ivuxolimab. Here the CDR3 reads CASKLTGGNEKLFF. The CDR3 bases are TGCGCCAGCAAGTTGACGGGGGGGAATGAAAAACTGTTTTTT.